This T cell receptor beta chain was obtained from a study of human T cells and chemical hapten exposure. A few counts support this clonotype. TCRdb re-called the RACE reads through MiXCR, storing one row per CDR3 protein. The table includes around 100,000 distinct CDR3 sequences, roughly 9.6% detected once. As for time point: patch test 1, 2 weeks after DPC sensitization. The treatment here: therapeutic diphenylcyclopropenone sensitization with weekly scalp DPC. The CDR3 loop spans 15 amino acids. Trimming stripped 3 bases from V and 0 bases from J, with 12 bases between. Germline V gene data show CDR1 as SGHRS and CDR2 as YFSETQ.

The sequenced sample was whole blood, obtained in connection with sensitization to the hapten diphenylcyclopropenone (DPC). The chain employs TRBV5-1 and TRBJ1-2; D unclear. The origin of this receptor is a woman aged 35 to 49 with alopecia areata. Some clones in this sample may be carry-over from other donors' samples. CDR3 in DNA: TGCGCCAGCAGCTCTTCAGAGTTCCCTAACTATGGCTACACCTTC. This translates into CASSSSEFPNYGYTF. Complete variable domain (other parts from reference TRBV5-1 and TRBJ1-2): KAGVTQTPRYLIKTRGQQVTLSCSPISGHRSVSWYQQTPGQGLQFLFEYFSETQRNKGNFPGRFSGRQFSNSRSEMNVSTLELGDSALYLCASSSSEFPNYGYTFGSGTRLTVV.